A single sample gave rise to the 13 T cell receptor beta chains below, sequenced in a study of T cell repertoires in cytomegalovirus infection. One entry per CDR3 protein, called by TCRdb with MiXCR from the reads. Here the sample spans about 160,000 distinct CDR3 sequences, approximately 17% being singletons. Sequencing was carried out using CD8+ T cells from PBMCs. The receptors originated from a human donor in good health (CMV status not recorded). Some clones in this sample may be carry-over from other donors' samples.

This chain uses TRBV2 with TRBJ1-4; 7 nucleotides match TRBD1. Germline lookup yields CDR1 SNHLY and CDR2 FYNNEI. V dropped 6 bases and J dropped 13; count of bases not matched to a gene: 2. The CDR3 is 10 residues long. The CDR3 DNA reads TGTGCCAGCAGGGGGGACAGACTGTTTTTT. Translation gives CASRGDRLFF.

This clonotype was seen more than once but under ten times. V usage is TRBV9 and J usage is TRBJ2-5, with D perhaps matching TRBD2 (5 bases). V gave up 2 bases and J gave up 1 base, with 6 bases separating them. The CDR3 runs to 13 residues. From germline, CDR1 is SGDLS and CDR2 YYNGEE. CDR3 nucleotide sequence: TGTGCCAGCAGCGTGAGGGCCCAAGAGACCCAGTACTTC. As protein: CASSVRAQETQYF.

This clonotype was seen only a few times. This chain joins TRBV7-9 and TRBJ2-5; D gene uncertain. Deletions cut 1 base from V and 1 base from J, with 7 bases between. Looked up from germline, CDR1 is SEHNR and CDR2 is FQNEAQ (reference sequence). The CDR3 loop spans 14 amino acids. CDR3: CASSLGGTQETQYF. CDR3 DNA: TGTGCCAGCAGCTTAGGGGGAACCCAAGAGACCCAGTACTTC.

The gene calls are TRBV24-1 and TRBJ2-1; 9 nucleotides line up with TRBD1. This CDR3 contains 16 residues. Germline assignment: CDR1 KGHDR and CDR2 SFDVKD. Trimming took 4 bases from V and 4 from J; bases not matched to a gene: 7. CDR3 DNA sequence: TGTGCCACCAGTGACCCCCGACAGGGGGGATACAATGAGCAGTTCTTC. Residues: CATSDPRQGGYNEQFF.

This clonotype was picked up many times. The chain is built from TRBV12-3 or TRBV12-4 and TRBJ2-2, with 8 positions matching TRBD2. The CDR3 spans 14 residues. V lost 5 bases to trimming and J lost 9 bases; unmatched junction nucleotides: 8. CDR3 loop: CASSRLAPIWELFF. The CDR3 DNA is TGTGCCAGCAGTAGACTAGCGCCTATCTGGGAGCTGTTTTTT.

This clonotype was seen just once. The CDR3 coding sequence is TGTGCCAGCAGCTTAGTAGGGGTGATCGACGAGCAGTACTTC. Residues: CASSLVGVIDEQYF. V and J are TRBV11-3 and TRBJ2-7, with D possibly being TRBD1 (5 bases). V gave up 1 base and J gave up 5 bases, with 12 bases separating them. Per the germline V gene, CDR1 is SGHNT and CDR2 is YENEEA. This CDR3 is built from 14 residues.

The CDR3 loop is CASSLAESGLRYNEQFF. The CDR3 DNA sequence: TGTGCCAGCTCTCTGGCGGAGAGCGGGTTAAGATACAATGAGCAGTTCTTC. V gene TRBV18 combines with J gene TRBJ2-1, with a possible D match to TRBD2 (6 bases). The V end lost 6 bases, the J end lost 4 bases, and 22 bases lay between the germline ends. Germline CDR1 is KGHSH and CDR2 is LQKENI. This CDR3 has 17 residues.

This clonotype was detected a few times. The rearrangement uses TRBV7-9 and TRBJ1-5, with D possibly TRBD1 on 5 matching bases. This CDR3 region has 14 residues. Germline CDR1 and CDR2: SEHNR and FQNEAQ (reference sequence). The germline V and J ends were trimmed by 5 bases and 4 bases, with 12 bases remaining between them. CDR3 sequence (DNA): TGTGCCAGCAGCAAAGCCGACAGTAATCAGCCCCAGCATTTT. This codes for CASSKADSNQPQHF. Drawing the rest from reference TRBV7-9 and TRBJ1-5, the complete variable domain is DTGVSQNPRHKITKRGQNVTFRCDPISEHNRLYWYRQTLGQGPEFLTYFQNEAQLEKSRLLSDRFSAERPKGSFSTLEIQRTEQGDSAMYLCASSKADSNQPQHFGDGTRLSIL.

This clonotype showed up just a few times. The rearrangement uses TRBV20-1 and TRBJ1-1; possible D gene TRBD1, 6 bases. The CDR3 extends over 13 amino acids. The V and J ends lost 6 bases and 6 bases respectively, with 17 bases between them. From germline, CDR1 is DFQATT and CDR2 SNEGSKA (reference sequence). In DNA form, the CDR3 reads TGCAGTGCCCCACGAACGGGGGGCCCTGAAGCTTTCTTT. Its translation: CSAPRTGGPEAFF.

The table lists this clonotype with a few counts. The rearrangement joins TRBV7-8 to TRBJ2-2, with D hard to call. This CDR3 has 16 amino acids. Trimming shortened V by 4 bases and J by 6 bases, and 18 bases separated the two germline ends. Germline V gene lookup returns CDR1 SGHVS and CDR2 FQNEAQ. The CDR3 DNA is TGTGCCAGCAGCTCCCTAACCGGTTTGAGCGCCGGGGAGCTGTTTTTT. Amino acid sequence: CASSSLTGLSAGELFF.

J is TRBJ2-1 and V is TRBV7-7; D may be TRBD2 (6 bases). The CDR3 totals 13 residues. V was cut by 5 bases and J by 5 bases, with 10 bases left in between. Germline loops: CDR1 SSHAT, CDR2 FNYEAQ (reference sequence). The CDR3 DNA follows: TGTGCCAGCAGCGTTACTAGCAACAATGAGCAGTTCTTC. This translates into CASSVTSNNEQFF.

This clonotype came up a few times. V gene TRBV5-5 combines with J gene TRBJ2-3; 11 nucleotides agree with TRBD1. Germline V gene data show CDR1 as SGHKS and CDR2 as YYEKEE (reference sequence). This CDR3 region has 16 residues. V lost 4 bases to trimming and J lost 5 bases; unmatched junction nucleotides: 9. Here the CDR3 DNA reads TGTGCCAGCAGCCCCTTGGGGACAGGGGGGAAAGATACGCAGTATTTT. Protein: CASSPLGTGGKDTQYF. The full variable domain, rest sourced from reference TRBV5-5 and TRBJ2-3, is DAGVTQSPTHLIKTRGQQVTLRCSPISGHKSVSWYQQVLGQGPQFIFQYYEKEERGRGNFPDRFSARQFPNYSSELNVNALLLGDSALYLCASSPLGTGGKDTQYFGPGTRLTVL.

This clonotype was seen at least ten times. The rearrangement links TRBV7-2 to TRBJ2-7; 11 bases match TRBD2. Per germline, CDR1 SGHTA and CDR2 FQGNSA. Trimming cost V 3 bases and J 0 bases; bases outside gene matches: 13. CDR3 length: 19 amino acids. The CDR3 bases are TGTGCCAGCAGCTTTACCGGGCTAGCGGGGGGTACGAGCTCCTACGAGCAGTACTTC. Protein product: CASSFTGLAGGTSSYEQYF.